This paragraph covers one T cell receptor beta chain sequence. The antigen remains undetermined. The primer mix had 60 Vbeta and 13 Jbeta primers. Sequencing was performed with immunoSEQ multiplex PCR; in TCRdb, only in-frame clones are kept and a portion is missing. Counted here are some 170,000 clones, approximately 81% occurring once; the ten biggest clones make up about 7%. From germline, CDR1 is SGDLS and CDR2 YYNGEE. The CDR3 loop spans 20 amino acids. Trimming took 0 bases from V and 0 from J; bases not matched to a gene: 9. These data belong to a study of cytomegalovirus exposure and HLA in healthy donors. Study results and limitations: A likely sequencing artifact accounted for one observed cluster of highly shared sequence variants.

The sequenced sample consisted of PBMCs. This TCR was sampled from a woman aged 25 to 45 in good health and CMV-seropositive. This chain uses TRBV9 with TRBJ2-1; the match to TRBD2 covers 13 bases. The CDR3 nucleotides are TGTGCCAGCAGCGTAGACGGACGGACTAGCGGGGGAGCCTCCTACAATGAGCAGTTCTTC. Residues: CASSVDGRTSGGASYNEQFF.